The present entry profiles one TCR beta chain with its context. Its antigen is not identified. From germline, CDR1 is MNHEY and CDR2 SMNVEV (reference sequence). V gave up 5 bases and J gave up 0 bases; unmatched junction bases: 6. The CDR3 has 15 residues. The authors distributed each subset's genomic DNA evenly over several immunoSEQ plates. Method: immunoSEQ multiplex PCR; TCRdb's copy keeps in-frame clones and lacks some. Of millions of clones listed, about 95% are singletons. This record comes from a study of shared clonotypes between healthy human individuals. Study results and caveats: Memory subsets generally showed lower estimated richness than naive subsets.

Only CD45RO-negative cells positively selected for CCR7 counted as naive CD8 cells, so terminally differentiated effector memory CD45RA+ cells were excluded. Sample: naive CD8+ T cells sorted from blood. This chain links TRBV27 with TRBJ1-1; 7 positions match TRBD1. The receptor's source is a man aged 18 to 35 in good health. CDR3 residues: CASSPYRGLNTEAFF. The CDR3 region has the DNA TGTGCCAGCAGTCCGTACAGGGGCCTGAACACTGAAGCTTTCTTT.